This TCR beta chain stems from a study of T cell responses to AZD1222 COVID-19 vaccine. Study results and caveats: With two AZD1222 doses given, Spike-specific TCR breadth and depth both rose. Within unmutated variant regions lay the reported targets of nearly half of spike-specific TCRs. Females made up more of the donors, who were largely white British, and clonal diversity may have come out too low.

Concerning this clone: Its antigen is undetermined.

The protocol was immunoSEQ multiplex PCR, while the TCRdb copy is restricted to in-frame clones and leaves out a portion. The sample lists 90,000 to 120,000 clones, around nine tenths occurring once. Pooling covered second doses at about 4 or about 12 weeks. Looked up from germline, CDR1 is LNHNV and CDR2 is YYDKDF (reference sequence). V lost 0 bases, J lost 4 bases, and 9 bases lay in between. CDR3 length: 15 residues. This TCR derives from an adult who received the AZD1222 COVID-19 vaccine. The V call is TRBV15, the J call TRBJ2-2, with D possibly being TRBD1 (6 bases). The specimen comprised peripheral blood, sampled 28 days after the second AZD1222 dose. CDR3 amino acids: CATSRDKGGTGELFF. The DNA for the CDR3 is TGTGCCACCAGCAGAGATAAAGGGGGCACCGGGGAGCTGTTTTTT.